This T cell receptor beta chain was identified in a study of identical twins. V lost 4 bases, J lost 4 bases, and 9 bases lay in between. This CDR3 is built from 13 residues. This clonotype has ten or more counts. Antigen: not known. It was template switching that added a universal primer site, and there were unique molecular identifiers on the cDNA. TCRdb reprocessed the 5' RACE reads via MiXCR and lists one record per CDR3 protein. In the table there are some 660,000 distinct CDR3 sequences, under 9% of which are singletons. Whole-study results and caveats: In cord blood, abundant beta clonotypes had fewer insertions; memory showed no trend.

These same records also appear under a second study, on yellow fever vaccine responses in identical twins.

This clonotype was sampled from a woman aged 18 to 35 in good health. This chain links TRBV12-3 or TRBV12-4 with TRBJ2-3; no firm D call. Material: PBMCs. The CDR3 region has the DNA TGTGCCAGCAGTTCACCCGAGGCAGATACGCAGTATTTT. It encodes CASSSPEADTQYF.